This entry concerns a single TCR beta chain. What it recognizes is unknown. TCRdb reanalysed the 5' RACE reads using MiXCR and keeps one entry per CDR3 protein. The sample has hundreds of thousands of distinct CDR3 sequences, over 9.5% seen once. These data come from a study of CD8 T cells in ankylosing spondylitis. General observations from the study: About 8 highly homologous variants made up a TCR beta motif that seemed to typify ankylosing spondylitis blood.

The receptor comes from a male donor with ankylosing spondylitis. The material sequenced was blood, either unsorted or a sorted T cell fraction (not recorded which).

This CDR3 reads CSARSNGYTF. The DNA for the CDR3 is TGCAGTGCCAGAAGTAATGGCTACACCTTC. The V and J genes are TRBV20-1 and TRBJ1-2; D gene uncertain. The V gene lost 6 bases and the J gene lost 6 bases, with 8 bases spanning the gap. This CDR3 has 10 residues. CDR1 DFQATT and CDR2 SNEGSKA come from the germline V gene (reference sequence).